This entry describes one T cell receptor beta chain. Per the germline V gene, CDR1 is DFQATT and CDR2 is SNEGSKA (reference sequence). This CDR3 has 13 amino acids. 5'RACE template switching with UMIs generated TCR beta cDNA. TCRdb processed the 5' RACE reads again and assigns one entry to each CDR3 protein, with no DNA. The table for this sample gives a few hundred thousand distinct CDR3 sequences. This entry belongs to a study of T cells expressing NK-cell markers. Material for sequencing was blood T cells: a sorted CD56 or NKG2C T cell subset, CD4+ or CD8+ T cells, or bulk PBMC T cells (not recorded which). The source of this sequence is a man aged 18 to 30 in good health. The genes are TRBV20-1 and TRBJ2-5; the D gene TCRdb calls, TRBD1, cannot be checked with no DNA. CDR3 protein: CSARGNRGETQYF.